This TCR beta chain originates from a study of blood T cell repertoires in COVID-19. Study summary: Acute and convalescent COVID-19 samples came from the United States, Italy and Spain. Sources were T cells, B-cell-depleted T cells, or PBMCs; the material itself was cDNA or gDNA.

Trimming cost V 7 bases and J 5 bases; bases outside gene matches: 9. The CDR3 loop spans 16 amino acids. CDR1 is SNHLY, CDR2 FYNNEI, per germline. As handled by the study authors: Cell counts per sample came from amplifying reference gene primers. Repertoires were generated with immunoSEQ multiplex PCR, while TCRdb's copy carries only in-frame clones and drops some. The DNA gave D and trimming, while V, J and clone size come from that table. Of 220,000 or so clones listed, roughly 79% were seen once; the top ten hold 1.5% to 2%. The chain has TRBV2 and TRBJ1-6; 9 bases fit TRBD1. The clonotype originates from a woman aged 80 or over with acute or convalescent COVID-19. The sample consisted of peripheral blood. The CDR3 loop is CASTLQGASHNSPLHF. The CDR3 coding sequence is TGTGCCAGCACTTTACAGGGGGCGAGTCATAATTCACCCCTCCACTTT. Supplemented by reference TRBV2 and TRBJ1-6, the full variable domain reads EPEVTQTPSHQVTQMGQEVILRCVPISNHLYFYWYRQILGQKVEFLVSFYNNEISEKSEIFDDQFSVERPDGSNFTLKIRSTKLEDSAMYFCASTLQGASHNSPLHFGNGTRLTVT.